This T cell receptor (beta chain) was captured by sequencing in a study of control samples from healthy donors and cancer patients. The length of the CDR3 is 16 residues. Germline V gene lookup returns CDR1 MGHRA and CDR2 YSYEKL. Trimming took 3 bases from V and 4 from J; bases not matched to a gene: 8. The data were produced by immunoSEQ multiplex PCR, yet TCRdb's version contains in-frame clones alone and is incomplete. The sample consists of 120,000 to 150,000 clones, 75% to 95% of them appearing once. The chain carries TRBV4-1 and TRBJ2-3, with 9 positions matching TRBD1. This receptor was identified in a man aged 18 to 29 in good health. Sequencing input: blood. CDR3 bases: TGCGCCAGCAGCCAGGGCTTACAGGGGGCTGCAGATACGCAGTATTTT. Amino acid sequence: CASSQGLQGAADTQYF.